This T cell receptor (beta chain) was documented in a study of control samples from healthy donors and cancer patients. V was clipped by 1 base and J by 6 bases, with 8 bases between them. Germline values: CDR1 SGHRS, CDR2 YFSETQ. The CDR3 has 14 amino acids. Clones were sequenced by immunoSEQ multiplex PCR, and TCRdb holds only the in-frame ones, with some missing. In the table there are roughly 120,000 clones, approximately 90% of which are singletons. The chain links TRBV5-1 to TRBJ1-6; D possibly corresponds to TRBD1 (5 bases). This receptor was identified in a man between 25 and 39 years old in good health. Material: blood. The CDR3 nucleotides read TGCGCCAGCAGCTTGCAGGGTAGTAATTCACCCCTCCACTTT. Translating it yields CASSLQGSNSPLHF.